Below, 8 T cell receptor beta chains from the same sample are listed, as sequenced in a study of OX40 agonist ivuxolimab in advanced cancers. The method was immunoSEQ multiplex PCR; TCRdb's version includes in-frame clones alone and lacks a portion of them. The sample yields 57,000 or so clones, approximately 89% seen once. The sequences come from CD4+ or CD8+ T cells sorted from blood, collected in a trial of the OX40 agonist ivuxolimab. All receptors derive from an adult with an advanced solid tumor such as melanoma, head and neck, liver or kidney cancer.

The CDR3 DNA is TGCGCCAGCAGCTTGCATGGTGAAGCTTTCTTT. It is translated as CASSLHGEAFF. The V and J genes are TRBV5-1 and TRBJ1-1; D remains ambiguous. V lost 1 base to trimming and J lost 7 bases, with 5 bases between them. There are 11 residues in the CDR3. Germline CDR1 is SGHRS and CDR2 is YFSETQ.

The chain's CDR3 is CASSLGAGRDEQYF. As DNA, the CDR3 is TGTGCCAGCAGCTTAGGCGCGGGAAGGGACGAGCAGTACTTC. The chain uses TRBV11-1 and TRBJ2-7, with D perhaps TRBD2 (6 bases). The length of the CDR3 is 14 residues. The V end was cut by 1 base, the J end by 5 bases, with 12 bases between. In germline, CDR1 is SGHAT, CDR2 FQDESV (reference sequence).

The chain carries TRBV2 and TRBJ2-3, with D maybe TRBD2 (6 bases). Per the germline V gene, CDR1 is SNHLY and CDR2 is FYNNEI. The CDR3 is 15 residues long. With 0 bases removed from V and 2 bases from J, the gap between germline ends came to 9 bases. CDR3 bases: TGTGCCAGCAGTGAAGCGCGGAGGGACACAGATACGCAGTATTTT. It is translated as CASSEARRDTDTQYF.

The V call is TRBV28, the J call TRBJ2-7; the D gene is possibly TRBD1 (6 bases). Trimming removed 4 bases at V and 2 bases at J, with 15 bases between. The CDR3 spans 15 residues. Germline CDR1 MDHEN, CDR2 SYDVKM. The CDR3 DNA is TGTGCCAGCAGTTCCCGCAGGGGCCAGACCTACGAGCAGTACTTC. This translates into CASSSRRGQTYEQYF.

The chain joins TRBV5-1 to TRBJ2-3, with 7 bases lining up with TRBD2. Unmatched junction bases numbered 7, after V lost 7 bases and J lost 2 bases. CDR3 length: 14 amino acids. CDR1 SGHRS and CDR2 YFSETQ come from the germline V gene. The DNA for the CDR3 is TGCGCCAGCTCCGCGGGGGAAGTCACAGATACGCAGTATTTT. As protein: CASSAGEVTDTQYF.

The chain carries TRBV13 and TRBJ2-1; D perhaps matches TRBD1 (5 bases). There are 11 residues in the CDR3. Germline lookup yields CDR1 PRHDT and CDR2 FYEKMQ (reference sequence). The germline V and J ends were trimmed by 1 base and 14 bases, with 9 bases remaining between them. The CDR3 is CASSLVGPEFF. Here the CDR3 DNA reads TGTGCCAGCAGCTTAGTGGGGCCTGAGTTCTTC.

The chain is built from TRBV19 and TRBJ2-7; D is unresolved. This CDR3 is built from 13 residues. CDR1 LNHDA and CDR2 SQIVND come from the germline V gene (reference sequence). The ends were cut back, 1 base at V and 1 base at J, with 5 bases in the middle. This CDR3 reads CASSIGGSYEQYF. In nucleotides, the CDR3 is TGTGCCAGTAGTATAGGCGGTTCCTACGAGCAGTACTTC.

The genes are TRBV28 and TRBJ1-5; the D gene is possibly TRBD1 (5 bases). CDR1 and CDR2 (germline): MDHEN, SYDVKM. There are 15 residues in the CDR3. The ends were cut back, 6 bases at V and 5 bases at J, with 17 bases in the middle. The CDR3 DNA is TGTGCCAGCAGCTCAGGCAGGGAAGGGTATCAGCCCCAGCATTTT. Its protein product is CASSSGREGYQPQHF. Using reference TRBV28 and TRBJ1-5 for the parts outside the CDR3, the full variable domain is DVKVTQSSRYLVKRTGEKVFLECVQDMDHENMFWYRQDPGLGLRLIYFSYDVKMKEKGDIPEGYSVSREKKERFSLILESASTNQTSMYLCASSSGREGYQPQHFGDGTRLSIL.